These 2 T cell receptor beta chains came from one sample sequenced in a study of shared clonotypes between healthy human individuals. Method: immunoSEQ multiplex PCR; TCRdb's copy keeps in-frame clones and lacks some. The sample consists of some 2,000,000 clones, roughly 95% of them appearing once. Naivety among CD8 cells was defined by CD45RO negativity and positive CCR7 selection, thereby excluding terminally differentiated effector memory CD45RA+ cells. Sequenced input: naive CD8+ T cells sorted from blood. All receptors derive from a man between 18 and 35 years old in good health.

This sequence joins TRBV4-1 and TRBJ2-5; maybe TRBD2 (6 bases). Trimming cost V 0 bases and J 3 bases, with 14 bases left between them. Germline lookup yields CDR1 MGHRA and CDR2 YSYEKL. CDR3 size: 16 residues. The CDR3 coding sequence is TGCGCCAGCAGCCAAGACCGACTAGGAAGAGAAGAGACCCAGTACTTC. Its translation is CASSQDRLGREETQYF.

Comment on this clone: Other DNA sequences in this specimen translate into the identical CDR3. This rearrangement joins TRBV7-9 to TRBJ2-3; no clear D. Trimming shortened V by 2 bases and J by 2 bases, and 5 bases separated the two germline ends. This CDR3 comprises 13 residues. Germline assignment: CDR1 SEHNR and CDR2 FQNEAQ (reference sequence). The CDR3 DNA reads TGTGCCAGCAGCTTATCCTACACAGATACGCAGTATTTT. Protein: CASSLSYTDTQYF.